What follows are 5 T cell receptor beta chains derived from one specimen sequenced in a study of T cell responses to AZD1222 COVID-19 vaccine. Assay used: immunoSEQ multiplex PCR; TCRdb lists only in-frame clones, some missing. The sample consists of approximately 190,000 clones, roughly 93% of them appearing once. Material: peripheral blood, obtained on day 0 of AZD1222 vaccination. The source of these receptors is an adult in good health.

The V gene is TRBV5-5, the J gene TRBJ2-3; 9 bases are shared with TRBD2. CDR3 length: 15 residues. In germline, CDR1 is SGHKS, CDR2 YYEKEE (reference sequence). The V gene end was trimmed by 1 base and the J gene end by 0 bases; junction bases not matched to a gene: 0. The chain's CDR3 is CASSLTSGSTDTQYF. In nucleotides, the CDR3 is TGTGCCAGCAGCTTGACTAGCGGGAGCACAGATACGCAGTATTTT.

Only one count was recorded for this clone. The V and J genes are TRBV7-7 and TRBJ2-3; 11 nucleotides align to TRBD2. The CDR3 spans 16 residues. CDR1 is SSHAT and CDR2 is FNYEAQ in the germline V gene (reference sequence). V was clipped by 5 bases and J by 2 bases; unmatched bases: 6. CDR3 protein: CASSPGLAENTDTQYF. As DNA, the CDR3 is TGTGCCAGCAGCCCGGGACTAGCGGAGAACACAGATACGCAGTATTTT.

The chain is built from TRBV6-6 and TRBJ2-1, with 12 bases identical to TRBD2. Germline CDR1 MNHNY, CDR2 SVGAGI (reference sequence). V trimming: 5 bases; J trimming: 3 bases; junction bases outside the gene matches: 17. The CDR3 has 20 residues. CDR3 residues: CASSPSPTRLAGVHYNEQFF. CDR3 coding DNA: TGTGCCAGCAGTCCCAGCCCAACCAGACTAGCGGGGGTACACTACAATGAGCAGTTCTTC.

CDR3 amino acids: CASIFLDTQYF. The CDR3 coding sequence is TGTGCCAGCATATTTTTAGATACGCAGTATTTT. The chain links TRBV27 to TRBJ2-3, with no clear D. CDR3 length: 11 amino acids. Trimming removed 7 bases at V and 5 bases at J, with 7 bases between. Germline values: CDR1 MNHEY, CDR2 SMNVEV (reference sequence).

The rearrangement uses TRBV9 and TRBJ2-7, with 7 bases identical to TRBD2. Germline V gene data show CDR1 as SGDLS and CDR2 as YYNGEE. This CDR3 comprises 16 residues. V shed 0 bases, J shed 7 bases, and the junction held 13 bases outside the gene matches. The CDR3 DNA sequence: TGTGCCAGCAGCGTAGCTGGGGGGGTTTCCCATACGGAGCAGTACTTC. As protein: CASSVAGGVSHTEQYF.